This TCR beta chain was identified during a study of regulatory T cells in long-lasting Graves disease. Study-level points and caveats: New patients shared 966 public clonotypes, and persistent patients shared more, with 2,500 to 3,000.

As for time point: newly diagnosed GD, antithyroid drugs for less than 3 months. Following extraction of RNA from PBMCs, that RNA was used to make the TCR library. CDR3-region Arm-PCR and iRepertoire HTBI primers produced the TCR beta libraries. Under the authors' procedure: Sequenced samples collectively carried 62 TRBV and 14 TRBJ segments. MiXCR, run by TCRdb on the multiplex PCR reads, gives a single entry per CDR3 protein. The V and J calls shown here were made by TCRdb, not taken from the authors' results. The sample has 510,000 or so distinct CDR3 sequences, around 12% seen once. This clonotype was found many times. Antigen specificity is unknown. This same sample was also part of a study on T cells in Graves' hyperthyroidism and ophthalmopathy. This second study says: The primer set for the first-round RT-PCR of the TCR CDR3 was HTBI.

Here the sequenced sample was peripheral blood mononuclear cells (PBMCs), taken at new diagnosis, from a patient treated with antithyroid drugs. This receptor was taken from a woman aged 30 to 39 with Graves disease.

CDR3 nucleotides: TGTGCCAGCAGCCAGGGACAGGGGACCTACGAGCAGTACTTC. Protein: CASSQGQGTYEQYF. The chain carries TRBV3-1 and TRBJ2-7, with 10 bases identical to TRBD1. Looked up from germline, CDR1 is LGHDT and CDR2 is YNNKEL (reference sequence). V shed 3 bases and J 2 bases; nucleotides not matched to a gene: 1. This CDR3 is built from 14 residues.